Sequencing of this TCR beta chain was carried out in a study of T cells after yellow fever vaccination. For TCR, cDNA came from 5'RACE template switching, which added a universal primer site and UMIs. One entry per CDR3 protein, called by TCRdb with MiXCR from the 5' RACE reads. The sample contains some 340,000 distinct CDR3 sequences, roughly 4.3% of which appear only once. This clonotype was found many times. Its antigen is as yet unknown. Whole-study findings and limits: From the bulk population, abundant clonotypes could contaminate and appear within FACS-sorted repertoires. A limited proportion of clonotypes was detected within both the CD4 and CD8 compartments.

The CDR3 covers 13 residues. The ends were cut back, 4 bases at V and 8 bases at J, with 12 bases in the middle. Germline V CDR1 and CDR2: MNHEY, SVGEGT. V and J are TRBV6-2 or TRBV6-3 and TRBJ2-1; D possibly corresponds to TRBD1 (7 bases). Material: PBMCs, obtained 5 days after the yellow fever booster vaccination. The sequence derives from a man between 18 and 35 years old who received the YFV17D yellow fever vaccine. CDR3 nucleotides: TGTGCCAGCAGTTCCCAGGGGGGCGATGAGCAGTTCTTC. This translates into CASSSQGGDEQFF.